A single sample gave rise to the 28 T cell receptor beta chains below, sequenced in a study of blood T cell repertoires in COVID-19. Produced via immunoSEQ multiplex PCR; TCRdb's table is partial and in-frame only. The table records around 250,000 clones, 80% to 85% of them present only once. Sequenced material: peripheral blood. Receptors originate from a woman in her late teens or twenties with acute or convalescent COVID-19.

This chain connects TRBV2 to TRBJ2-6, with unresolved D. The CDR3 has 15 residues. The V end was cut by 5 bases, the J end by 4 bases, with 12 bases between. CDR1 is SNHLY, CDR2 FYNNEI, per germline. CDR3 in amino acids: CASSHGAVGANVLTF. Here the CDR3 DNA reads TGTGCCAGCAGTCATGGAGCCGTGGGGGCCAACGTCCTGACTTTC. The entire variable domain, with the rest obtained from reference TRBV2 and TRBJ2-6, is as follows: EPEVTQTPSHQVTQMGQEVILRCVPISNHLYFYWYRQILGQKVEFLVSFYNNEISEKSEIFDDQFSVERPDGSNFTLKIRSTKLEDSAMYFCASSHGAVGANVLTFGAGSRLTVL.

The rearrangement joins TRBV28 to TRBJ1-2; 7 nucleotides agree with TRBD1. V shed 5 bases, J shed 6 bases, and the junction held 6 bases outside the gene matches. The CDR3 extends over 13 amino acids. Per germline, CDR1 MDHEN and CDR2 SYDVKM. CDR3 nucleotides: TGTGCCAGCAGTCTCGACAGGGTAGATGGCTACACCTTC. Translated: CASSLDRVDGYTF.

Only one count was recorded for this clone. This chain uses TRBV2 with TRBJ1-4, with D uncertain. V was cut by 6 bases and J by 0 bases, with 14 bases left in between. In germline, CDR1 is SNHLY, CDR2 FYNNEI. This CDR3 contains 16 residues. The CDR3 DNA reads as TGTGCCAGCAGCGAGGCCCCCAGAACAACTAATGAAAAACTGTTTTTT. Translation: CASSEAPRTTNEKLFF.

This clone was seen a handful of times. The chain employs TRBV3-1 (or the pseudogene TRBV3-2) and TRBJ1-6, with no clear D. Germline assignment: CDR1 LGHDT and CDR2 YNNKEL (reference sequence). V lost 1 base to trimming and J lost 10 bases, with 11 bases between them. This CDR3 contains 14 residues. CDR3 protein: CASSQGIGVSPLHF. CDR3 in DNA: TGTGCCAGCAGCCAAGGTATCGGGGTCTCACCCCTCCACTTT.

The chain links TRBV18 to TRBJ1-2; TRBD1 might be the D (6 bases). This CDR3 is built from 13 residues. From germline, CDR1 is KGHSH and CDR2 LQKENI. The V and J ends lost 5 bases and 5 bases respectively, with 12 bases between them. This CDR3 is CASSTSGTYGYTF. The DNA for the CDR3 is TGTGCCAGCTCAACCAGTGGGACATATGGCTACACCTTC.

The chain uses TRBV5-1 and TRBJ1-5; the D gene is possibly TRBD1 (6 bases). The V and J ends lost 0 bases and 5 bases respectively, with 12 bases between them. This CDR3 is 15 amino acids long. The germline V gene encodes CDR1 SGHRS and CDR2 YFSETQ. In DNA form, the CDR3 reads TGCGCCAGCAGCTTGGGACAGGATCGTGATCAGCCCCAGCATTTT. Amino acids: CASSLGQDRDQPQHF.

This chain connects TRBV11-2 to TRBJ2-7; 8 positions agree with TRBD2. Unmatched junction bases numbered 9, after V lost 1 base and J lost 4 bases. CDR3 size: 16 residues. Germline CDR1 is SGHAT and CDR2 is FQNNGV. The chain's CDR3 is CASSLGSGGPEYEQYF. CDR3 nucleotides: TGTGCCAGCAGCTTAGGCTCGGGAGGGCCCGAATACGAGCAGTACTTC.

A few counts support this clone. The CDR3 region has the DNA TGCGCCAGCTATGGGGGGATGAACTATGGCTACACCTTC. Its translation is CASYGGMNYGYTF. The V and J genes are TRBV5-1 and TRBJ1-2; D may be TRBD1 (5 bases). Per the germline V gene, CDR1 is SGHRS and CDR2 is YFSETQ. CDR3 length: 13 amino acids. V lost 7 bases to trimming and J lost 2 bases, with 12 bases between them.

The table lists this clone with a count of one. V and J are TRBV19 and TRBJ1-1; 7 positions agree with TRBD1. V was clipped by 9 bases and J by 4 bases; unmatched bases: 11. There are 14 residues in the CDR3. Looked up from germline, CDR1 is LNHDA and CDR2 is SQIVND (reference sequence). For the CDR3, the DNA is TGTGCCAGCAGTCACAGGGGAATGGGCACTGAAGCTTTCTTT. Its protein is CASSHRGMGTEAFF.

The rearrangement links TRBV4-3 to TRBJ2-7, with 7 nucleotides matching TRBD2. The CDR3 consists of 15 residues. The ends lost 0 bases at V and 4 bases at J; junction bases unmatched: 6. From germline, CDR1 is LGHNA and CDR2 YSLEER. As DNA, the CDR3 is TGCGCCAGCAGCCAAGAGGGGGGGTTGGAGTACGAGCAGTACTTC. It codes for CASSQEGGLEYEQYF.

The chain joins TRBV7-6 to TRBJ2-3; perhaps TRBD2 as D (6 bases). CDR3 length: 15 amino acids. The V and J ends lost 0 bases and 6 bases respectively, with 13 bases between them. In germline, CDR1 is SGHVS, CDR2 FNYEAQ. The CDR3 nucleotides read TGTGCCAGCAGCTTAGCGCCGGGAGAGGGTGATACGCAGTATTTT. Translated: CASSLAPGEGDTQYF.

The CDR3 protein is CASRPRGPETQYF. CDR3 DNA sequence: TGTGCCAGCAGACCGCGGGGACCAGAGACCCAGTACTTC. This chain connects TRBV7-9 to TRBJ2-5, with D perhaps matching TRBD2 (6 bases). This CDR3 is 13 amino acids long. V dropped 6 bases and J dropped 4 bases, with 12 bases sitting between them. Per germline, CDR1 SEHNR and CDR2 FQNEAQ (reference sequence).

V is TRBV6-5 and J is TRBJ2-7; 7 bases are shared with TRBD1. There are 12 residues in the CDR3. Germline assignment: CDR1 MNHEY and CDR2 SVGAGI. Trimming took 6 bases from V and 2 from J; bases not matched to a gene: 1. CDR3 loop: CASRQGTYEQYF. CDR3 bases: TGTGCCAGCAGACAGGGGACCTACGAGCAGTACTTC.

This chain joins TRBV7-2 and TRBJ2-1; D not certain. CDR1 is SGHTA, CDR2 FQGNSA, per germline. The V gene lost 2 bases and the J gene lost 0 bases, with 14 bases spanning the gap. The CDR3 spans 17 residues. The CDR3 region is CASSLRPTHSSYNEQFF. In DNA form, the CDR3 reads TGTGCCAGCAGCTTACGCCCTACCCATAGCTCCTACAATGAGCAGTTCTTC.

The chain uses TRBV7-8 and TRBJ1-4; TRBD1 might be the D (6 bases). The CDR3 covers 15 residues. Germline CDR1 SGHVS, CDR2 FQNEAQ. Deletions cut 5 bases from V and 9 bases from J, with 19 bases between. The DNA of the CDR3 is TGTGCCAGCAGCCTTCAAACAGGGAATCGGAAAAAACTGTTTTTT. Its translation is CASSLQTGNRKKLFF.

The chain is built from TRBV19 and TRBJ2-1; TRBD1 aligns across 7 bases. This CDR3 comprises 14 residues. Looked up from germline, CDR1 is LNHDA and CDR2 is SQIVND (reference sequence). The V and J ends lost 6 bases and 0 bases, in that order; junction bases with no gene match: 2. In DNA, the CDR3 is TGTGCCAGTAGCAGGGGGAACTCCTACAATGAGCAGTTCTTC. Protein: CASSRGNSYNEQFF.

CDR3 DNA sequence: TGTGCCAGCAGCCCCTCACTAGCGGAATTCACAGATACGCAGTATTTT. Translating gives CASSPSLAEFTDTQYF. This chain joins TRBV11-2 and TRBJ2-3; TRBD2 aligns across 8 bases. This CDR3 contains 16 residues. Losses at the gene ends were 5 bases for V and 2 bases for J; bases not matched to a gene: 9. Looked up from germline, CDR1 is SGHAT and CDR2 is FQNNGV.

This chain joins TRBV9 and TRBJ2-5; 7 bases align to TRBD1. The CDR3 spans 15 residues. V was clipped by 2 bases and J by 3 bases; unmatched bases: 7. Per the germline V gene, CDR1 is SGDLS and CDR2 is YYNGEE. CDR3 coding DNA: TGTGCCAGCAGCGTGGCCGGGACAGCGAAAGAGACCCAGTACTTC. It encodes CASSVAGTAKETQYF.

CDR3 loop: CASSFSQGTQYF. For the CDR3, the DNA is TGTGCCAGCAGCTTTTCCCAGGGAACCCAGTACTTC. The gene calls are TRBV11-2 and TRBJ2-5; D is possibly TRBD1 (5 bases). This CDR3 has 12 amino acids. The V end lost 3 bases, the J end lost 8 bases, and 10 bases lay between the germline ends. Germline V gene lookup returns CDR1 SGHAT and CDR2 FQNNGV.

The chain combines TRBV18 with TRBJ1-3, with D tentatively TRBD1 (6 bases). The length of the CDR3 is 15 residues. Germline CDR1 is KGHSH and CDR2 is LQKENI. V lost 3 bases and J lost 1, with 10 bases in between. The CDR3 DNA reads TGTGCCAGCTCACCTCGGACAGTATCTGGAAACACCATATATTTT. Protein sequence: CASSPRTVSGNTIYF.

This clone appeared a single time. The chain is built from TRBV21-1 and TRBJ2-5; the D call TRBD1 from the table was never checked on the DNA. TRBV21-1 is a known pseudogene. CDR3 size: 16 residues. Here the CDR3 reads CASSKGWDRQQETQYF. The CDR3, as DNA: TGTGCCAGCAGCAAAGGTTGGGACAGGCAACAAGAGACCCAGTACTTC.

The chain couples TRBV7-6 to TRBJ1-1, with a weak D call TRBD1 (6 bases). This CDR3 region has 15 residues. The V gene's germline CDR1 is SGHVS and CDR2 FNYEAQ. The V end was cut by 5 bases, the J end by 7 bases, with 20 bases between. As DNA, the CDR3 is TGTGCCAGCAGCCACCAAGCCGGGGGGCCGATTGAAGCTTTCTTT. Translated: CASSHQAGGPIEAFF.

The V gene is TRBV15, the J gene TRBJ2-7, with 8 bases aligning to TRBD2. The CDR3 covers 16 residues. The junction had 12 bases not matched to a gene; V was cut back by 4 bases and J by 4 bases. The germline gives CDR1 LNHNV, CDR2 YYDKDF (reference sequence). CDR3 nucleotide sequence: TGTGCCACCAGCACCGGGACTAGTTCCATTCTTTACGAGCAGTACTTC. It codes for CATSTGTSSILYEQYF.

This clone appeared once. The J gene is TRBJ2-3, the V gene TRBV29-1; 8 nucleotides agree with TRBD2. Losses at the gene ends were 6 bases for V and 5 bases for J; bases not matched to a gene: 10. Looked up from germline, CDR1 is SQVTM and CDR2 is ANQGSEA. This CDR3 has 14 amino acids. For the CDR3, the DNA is TGCAGCGTGGTCACTAGCGGAAAGAGAGATACGCAGTATTTT. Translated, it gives CSVVTSGKRDTQYF.

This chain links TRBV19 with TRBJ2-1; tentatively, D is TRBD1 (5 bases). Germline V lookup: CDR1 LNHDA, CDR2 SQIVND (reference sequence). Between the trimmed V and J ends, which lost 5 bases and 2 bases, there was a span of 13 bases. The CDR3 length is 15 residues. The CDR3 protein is CASSALGRAYNEQFF. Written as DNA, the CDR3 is TGTGCCAGTAGTGCTCTGGGCAGGGCCTACAATGAGCAGTTCTTC.

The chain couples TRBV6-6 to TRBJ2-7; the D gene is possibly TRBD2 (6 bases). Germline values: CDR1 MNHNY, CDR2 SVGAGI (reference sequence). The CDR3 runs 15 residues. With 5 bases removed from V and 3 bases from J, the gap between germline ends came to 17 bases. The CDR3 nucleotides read TGTGCCAGCAGTCCCCCCGGGGGAGAGGGCTACGAGCAGTACTTC. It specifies CASSPPGGEGYEQYF.

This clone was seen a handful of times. The DNA for the CDR3 is TGTGCCAGCAGCTTGGCCCAGGCCCTATGGAACACTGAAGCTTTCTTT. Encoded protein: CASSLAQALWNTEAFF. This rearrangement joins TRBV5-5 to TRBJ1-1; no firm D call. The ends were cut back, 0 bases at V and 1 base at J, with 13 bases in the middle. Germline-derived CDR1 and CDR2 are SGHKS and YYEKEE (reference sequence). The CDR3 has 16 residues.

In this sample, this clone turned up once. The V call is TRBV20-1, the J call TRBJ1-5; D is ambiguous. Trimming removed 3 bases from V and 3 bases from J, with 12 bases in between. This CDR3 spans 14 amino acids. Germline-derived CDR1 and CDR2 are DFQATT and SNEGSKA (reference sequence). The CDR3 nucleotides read TGCAGTGCTAGTTGGTCAGGTTACAATCAGCCCCAGCATTTT. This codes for CSASWSGYNQPQHF.